This T cell receptor beta chain derives from a study of human T cells and chemical hapten exposure. MiXCR, applied by TCRdb to the RACE reads, yields one record per CDR3 protein. Of fewer than 80,000 distinct CDR3 sequences listed, around 10% are singletons. V gave up 4 bases and J gave up 2 bases; unmatched junction bases: 7. CDR3 length: 14 amino acids. CDR1 is SQVTM and CDR2 is ANQGSEA in the germline V gene. Time point indicated: patch test 2, 6 weeks after DPC sensitization. This sample's treatment: therapeutic diphenylcyclopropenone sensitization with weekly scalp DPC. This clonotype occurred once.

This TCR was recovered from a woman aged 45-65 years with alopecia areata. Some clones in this sample may be carry-over from other donors' samples. Sequencing used whole blood, obtained in connection with sensitization to the hapten diphenylcyclopropenone (DPC). The rearrangement joins TRBV29-1 to TRBJ1-1; 7 bases fit TRBD1. This CDR3 reads CSVVATGANTEAFF. Here the CDR3 DNA reads TGCAGCGTTGTGGCAACAGGGGCCAACACTGAAGCTTTCTTT.